This T cell receptor (beta chain) emerged from a study of blood T cells in healthy people across ages. Extraction of total RNA produced a minimum of 5 micrograms from each sample. J lost 6 bases, V lost 3 bases, and 21 bases had no gene match. CDR3 length: 18 amino acids. Germline V lookup: CDR1 DFQATT, CDR2 SNEGSKA (reference sequence). A second PCR of roughly 6 to 12 cycles used a sample-barcoded 5' primer and a J-beta primer mix. Carrying 12 random nucleotides, a template-switch adaptor labeled each individual cDNA molecule. TCRdb re-analysed the 5' RACE reads in MiXCR, keeping a single row per CDR3 protein. The repertoire holds about 1.6 million distinct CDR3 sequences, about 32% seen once, with around 11% in the top ten.

The rearrangement joins TRBV20-1 to TRBJ1-2; 8 nucleotides match TRBD1. Source material: blood. The TCR was taken from a woman under 40 in good health. The CDR3, as DNA: TGCAGTGCTAGGGAAGGTCCCAGGGGGCGCGGGGGTATGGATGGCTACACCTTC. It specifies CSAREGPRGRGGMDGYTF.